This TCR beta chain is drawn from a study of blood T cell repertoires in COVID-19. About the research overall: Samples came from the United States, Italy and Spain, spanning acute and convalescent COVID-19. The cDNA or gDNA used as material had been derived from T cells, B-cell-depleted T cells, or PBMCs.

Authors' data handling: For nucleated cells, counts were estimated from reference gene primer amplification. Generated by immunoSEQ multiplex PCR, the TCRdb table keeps only in-frame clones and is missing some. From that table come the V and J calls and clone size; the DNA was used to work out D and trimming. The table records about 100,000 clones, 70% to 85% of them present only once. V dropped 4 bases and J dropped 5; count of bases not matched to a gene: 6. Per the germline V gene, CDR1 is SGHRS and CDR2 is YFSETQ. The CDR3 length is 15 residues. The receptor was derived from a man between 70 and 80 years old with active or convalescent COVID-19. The sample comprised peripheral blood. This chain links TRBV5-1 with TRBJ2-5; 12 nucleotides align to TRBD1. The CDR3 coding sequence is TGCGCCAGCAGCGGAGGGACAGGGGGCTCGGAGACCCAGTACTTC. It specifies CASSGGTGGSETQYF.